Listed here are 10 T cell receptor beta chains from one sample, sequenced in a study of T cell responses to AZD1222 COVID-19 vaccine. The protocol was immunoSEQ multiplex PCR, while the TCRdb copy is restricted to in-frame clones and leaves out a portion. Counted here are over 130,000 clones, more than 85% occurring once; the ten biggest clones make up 3% to 4%. The starting material was peripheral blood, obtained 28 days after the second AZD1222 dose. The receptors shown here come from an adult who received the AZD1222 COVID-19 vaccine.

In regard to this clone: Other DNA variants within this sample encode the same CDR3. The DNA of the CDR3 is TGTGCCAGCAGTTTATTGGGTAGCACTGAAGCTTTCTTT. This gives the protein CASSLLGSTEAFF. J is TRBJ1-1 and V is TRBV27; D is unclear. Germline lookup yields CDR1 MNHEY and CDR2 SMNVEV (reference sequence). Trimming took off 1 base at V and 4 bases at J, with 7 bases between the two ends. The CDR3 covers 13 residues.

The CDR3 loop is CASSYSRPPVGKLFF. The CDR3 DNA is TGTGCCAGCAGTTACTCGAGACCGCCGGTGGGGAAACTGTTTTTT. V gene TRBV6-5 combines with J gene TRBJ1-4; D remains unclear. The CDR3 length is 15 residues. With 0 bases removed from V and 11 bases from J, the gap between germline ends came to 16 bases. CDR1 is MNHEY and CDR2 is SVGAGI in the germline V gene.

The CDR3 region is CASSPPPEVVAGVTGELFF. In nucleotides, the CDR3 is TGTGCCAGCTCACCACCGCCCGAGGTGGTAGCGGGGGTCACCGGGGAGCTGTTTTTT. The chain links TRBV18 to TRBJ2-2; 9 nucleotides agree with TRBD2. Germline assignment: CDR1 KGHSH and CDR2 LQKENI. This CDR3 has 19 residues. V lost 0 bases and J lost 4; bases outside the gene matches: 12.

The chain recombines TRBV5-5 with TRBJ2-3; 10 nucleotides align to TRBD2. CDR1 is SGHKS, CDR2 YYEKEE, per germline (reference sequence). There are 17 residues in the CDR3. Trimming cost V 4 bases and J 0 bases; bases outside gene matches: 8. The CDR3 reads CASSAWPGLASTDTQYF. Written as DNA, the CDR3 is TGTGCCAGCAGCGCCTGGCCGGGACTAGCGAGCACAGATACGCAGTATTTT.

The chain joins TRBV6-2 or TRBV6-3 to TRBJ2-7; 7 bases line up with TRBD2. The CDR3 extends over 14 amino acids. V lost 2 bases, J lost 7 bases, and 8 bases stayed unmatched. CDR1 is MNHEY and CDR2 is SVGEGT in the germline V gene. This CDR3 reads CASSYGGGSGEQYF. The CDR3 bases are TGTGCCAGCAGTTACGGGGGAGGGTCAGGAGAGCAGTACTTC.

The rearrangement links TRBV11-2 to TRBJ2-7, with D possibly matching TRBD2 (5 bases). This CDR3 is 13 amino acids long. V was trimmed by 2 bases and J by 3 bases, leaving 8 bases between them. Germline lookup yields CDR1 SGHAT and CDR2 FQNNGV. The CDR3 here is CASSLIRDYEQYF. DNA of the CDR3: TGTGCCAGCAGCTTAATCCGGGACTACGAGCAGTACTTC.

The chain couples TRBV6-1 to TRBJ1-3; tentative D call: TRBD1 (5 bases). V was pared by 2 bases and J by 2 bases, with 13 bases between. Per the germline V gene, CDR1 is MNHNS and CDR2 is SASEGT. This CDR3 region has 16 residues. The CDR3, as DNA: TGTGCCAGCAGTGAACTCCCAGGGCGTACTGGAAACACCATATATTTT. This gives the protein CASSELPGRTGNTIYF.

V usage is TRBV29-1 and J usage is TRBJ2-7; 7 bases map to TRBD2. With 6 bases clipped from V and 2 bases from J, the junction kept 7 bases outside the gene matches. CDR1 SQVTM and CDR2 ANQGSEA come from the germline V gene. There are 13 residues in the CDR3. The CDR3 bases are TGCAGCGTCGTGGACGGGACTACCTACGAGCAGTACTTC. Residues: CSVVDGTTYEQYF.

The V gene is TRBV29-1, the J gene TRBJ1-1; D gene ambiguous. CDR1 is SQVTM, CDR2 ANQGSEA, per germline. This CDR3 is built from 13 residues. Between the trimmed V and J ends, which lost 4 bases and 0 bases, there was a span of 9 bases. CDR3 nucleotides: TGCAGCGTTGGGTTACACATGAACACTGAAGCTTTCTTT. This translates into CSVGLHMNTEAFF.

The count of this clone is one. Other DNA sequences in the same sample also yield this CDR3. The V and J genes are TRBV27 and TRBJ2-7; D possibly corresponds to TRBD2 (5 bases). Germline V lookup: CDR1 MNHEY, CDR2 SMNVEV (reference sequence). V lost 8 bases and J lost 0, with 5 bases in between. This CDR3 has 11 amino acids. CDR3 sequence: CASGSSYEQYF. As DNA, the CDR3 is TGTGCCAGCGGGAGCTCCTACGAGCAGTACTTC.